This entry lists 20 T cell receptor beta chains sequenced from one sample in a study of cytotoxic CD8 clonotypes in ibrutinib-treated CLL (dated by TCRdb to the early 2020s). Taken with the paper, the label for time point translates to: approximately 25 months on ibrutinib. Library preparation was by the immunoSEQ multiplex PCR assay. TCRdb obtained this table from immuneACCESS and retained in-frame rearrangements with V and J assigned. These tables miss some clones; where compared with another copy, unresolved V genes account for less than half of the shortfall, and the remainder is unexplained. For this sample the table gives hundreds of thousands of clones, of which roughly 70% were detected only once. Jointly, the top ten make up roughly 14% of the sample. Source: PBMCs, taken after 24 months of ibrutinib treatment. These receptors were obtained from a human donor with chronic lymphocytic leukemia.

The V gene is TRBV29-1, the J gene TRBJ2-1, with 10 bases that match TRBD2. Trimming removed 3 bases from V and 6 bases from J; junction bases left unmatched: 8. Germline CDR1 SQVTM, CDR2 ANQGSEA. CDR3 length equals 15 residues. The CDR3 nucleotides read TGCAGCGTTGAGCATCCGGGACTAGCGAGCAATGAGCAGTTCTTC. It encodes CSVEHPGLASNEQFF.

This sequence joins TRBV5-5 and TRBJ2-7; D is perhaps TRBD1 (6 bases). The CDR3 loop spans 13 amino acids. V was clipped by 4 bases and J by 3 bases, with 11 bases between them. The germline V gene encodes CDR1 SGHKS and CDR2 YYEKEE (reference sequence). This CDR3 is CASSKTGYYEQYF. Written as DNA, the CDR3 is TGTGCCAGCAGCAAAACAGGGTACTACGAGCAGTACTTC.

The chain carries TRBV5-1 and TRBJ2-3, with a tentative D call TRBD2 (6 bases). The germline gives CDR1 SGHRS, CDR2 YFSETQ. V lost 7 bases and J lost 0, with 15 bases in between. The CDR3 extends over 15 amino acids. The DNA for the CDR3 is TGCGCCAGCGAACGCCTGGGGGGAAGCACAGATACGCAGTATTTT. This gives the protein CASERLGGSTDTQYF.

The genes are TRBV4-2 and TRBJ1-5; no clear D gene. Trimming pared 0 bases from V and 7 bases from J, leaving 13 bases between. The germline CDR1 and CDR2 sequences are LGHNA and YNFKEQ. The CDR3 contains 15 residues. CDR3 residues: CASSQDLAGKQPQHF. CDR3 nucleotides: TGTGCCAGCAGCCAAGATCTGGCAGGTAAGCAGCCCCAGCATTTT.

CDR3 bases: TGTGCCAGCAGCTCCAAGGACAGGGCAAATGAGCAGTTCTTC. The encoded protein is CASSSKDRANEQFF. V and J are TRBV11-2 and TRBJ2-1, with 8 bases fitting TRBD1. This CDR3 comprises 14 residues. Germline V gene sequence: CDR1 SGHAT, CDR2 FQNNGV. With V trimmed by 4 bases and J by 7 bases, 6 bases remained unmatched.

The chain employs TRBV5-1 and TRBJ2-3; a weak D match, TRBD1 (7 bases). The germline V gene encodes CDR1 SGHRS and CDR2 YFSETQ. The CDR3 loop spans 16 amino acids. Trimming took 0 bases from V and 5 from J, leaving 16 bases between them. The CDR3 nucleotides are TGCGCCAGCAGCTTGGATAGCGGAGGGGGCGGAGATACGCAGTATTTT. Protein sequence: CASSLDSGGGGDTQYF.

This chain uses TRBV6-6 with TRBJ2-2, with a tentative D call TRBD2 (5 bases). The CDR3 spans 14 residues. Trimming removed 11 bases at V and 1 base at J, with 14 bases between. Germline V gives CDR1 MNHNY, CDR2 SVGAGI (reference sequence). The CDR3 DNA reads TGTGCCGGTAGGACTTCTGTGAACACCGGGGAGCTGTTTTTT. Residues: CAGRTSVNTGELFF.

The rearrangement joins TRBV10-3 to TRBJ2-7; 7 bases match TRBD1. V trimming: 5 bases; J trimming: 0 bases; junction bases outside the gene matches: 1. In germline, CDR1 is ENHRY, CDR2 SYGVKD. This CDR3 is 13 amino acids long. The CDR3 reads CAISWDSSYEQYF. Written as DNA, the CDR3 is TGTGCCATCAGTTGGGACAGCTCCTACGAGCAGTACTTC.

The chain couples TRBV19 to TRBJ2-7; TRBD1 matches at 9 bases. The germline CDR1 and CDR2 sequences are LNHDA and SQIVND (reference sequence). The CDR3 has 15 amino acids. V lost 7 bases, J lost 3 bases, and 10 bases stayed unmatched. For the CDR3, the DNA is TGTGCCAGTACGATGGGGACAGGGAATCTCTACGAGCAGTACTTC. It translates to CASTMGTGNLYEQYF.

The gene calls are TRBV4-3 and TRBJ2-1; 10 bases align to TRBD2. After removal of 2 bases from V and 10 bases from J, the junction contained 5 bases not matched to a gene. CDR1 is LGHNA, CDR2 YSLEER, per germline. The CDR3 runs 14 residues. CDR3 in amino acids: CASSQRTSGGEQFF. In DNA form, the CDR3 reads TGCGCCAGCAGCCAACGGACTAGCGGTGGAGAGCAGTTCTTC.

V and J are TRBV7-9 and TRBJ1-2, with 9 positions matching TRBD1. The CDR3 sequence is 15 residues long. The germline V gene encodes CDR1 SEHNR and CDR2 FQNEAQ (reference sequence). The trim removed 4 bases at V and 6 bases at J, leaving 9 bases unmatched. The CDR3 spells CASSSRDREIDGYTF. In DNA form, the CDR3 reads TGTGCCAGCAGCTCCCGGGACAGGGAGATAGATGGCTACACCTTC.

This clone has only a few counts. The CDR3 reads CASSPRRDTGELFF. The CDR3 region has the DNA TGTGCCAGCTCACCACGGCGGGACACCGGGGAGCTGTTTTTT. The V call is TRBV18, the J call TRBJ2-2; D perhaps matches TRBD2 (5 bases). The CDR3 covers 14 residues. With 1 base removed from V and 3 bases from J, the gap between germline ends came to 6 bases. Germline values: CDR1 KGHSH, CDR2 LQKENI. Filled out from reference TRBV18 and TRBJ2-2, the complete variable domain reads NAGVMQNPRHLVRRRGQEARLRCSPMKGHSHVYWYRQLPEEGLKFMVYLQKENIIDESGMPKERFSAEFPKEGPSILRIQQVVRGDSAAYFCASSPRRDTGELFFGEGSRLTVL.

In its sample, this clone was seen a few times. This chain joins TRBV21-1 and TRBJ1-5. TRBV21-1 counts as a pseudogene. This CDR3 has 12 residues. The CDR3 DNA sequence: TGTGCCACCCATATCCTTTATCAGCCCCAGCATTTT. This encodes CATHILYQPQHF.

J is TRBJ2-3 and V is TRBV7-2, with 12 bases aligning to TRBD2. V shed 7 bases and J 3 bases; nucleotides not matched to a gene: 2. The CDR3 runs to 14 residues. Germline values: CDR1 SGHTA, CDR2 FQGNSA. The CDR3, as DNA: TGTGCCAGCAAGACTAGCGGGAGTACAGATACGCAGTATTTT. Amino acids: CASKTSGSTDTQYF.

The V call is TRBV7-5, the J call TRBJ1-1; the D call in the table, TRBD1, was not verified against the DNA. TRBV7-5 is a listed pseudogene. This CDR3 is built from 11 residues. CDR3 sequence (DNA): TGTGCCAGCAGCTTACCAGGGAACACTTTCTTT. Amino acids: CASSLPGNTFF.

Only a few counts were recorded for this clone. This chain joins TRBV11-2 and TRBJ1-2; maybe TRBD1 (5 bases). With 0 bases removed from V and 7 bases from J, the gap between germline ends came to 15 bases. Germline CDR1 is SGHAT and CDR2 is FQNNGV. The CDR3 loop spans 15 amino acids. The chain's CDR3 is CASSLDREASGGYTF. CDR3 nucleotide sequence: TGTGCCAGCAGCTTAGACAGGGAGGCCTCCGGTGGCTACACCTTC. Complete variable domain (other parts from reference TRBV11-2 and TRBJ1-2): EAGVAQSPRYKIIEKRQSVAFWCNPISGHATLYWYQQILGQGPKLLIQFQNNGVVDDSQLPKDRFSAERLKGVDSTLKIQPAKLEDSAVYLCASSLDREASGGYTFGSGTRLTVV.

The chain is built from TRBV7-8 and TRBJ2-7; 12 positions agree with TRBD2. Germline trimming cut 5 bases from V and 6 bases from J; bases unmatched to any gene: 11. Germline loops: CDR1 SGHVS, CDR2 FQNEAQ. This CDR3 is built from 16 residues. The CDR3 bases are TGTGCCAGCAGCCCTAGCGGGAGGGGATCAGAACGCGAGCAGTACTTC. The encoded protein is CASSPSGRGSEREQYF.

CDR3 in DNA: TGTGCCAGCTCACCGCAACGGGACTCCTACAATGAGCAGTTCTTC. This encodes CASSPQRDSYNEQFF. The chain links TRBV18 to TRBJ2-1, with D possibly being TRBD2 (5 bases). Germline CDR1 and CDR2: KGHSH and LQKENI. The V end was cut by 3 bases, the J end by 0 bases, with 9 bases between. This CDR3 region has 15 residues. Full variable domain (rest looked up from reference TRBV18 and TRBJ2-1): NAGVMQNPRHLVRRRGQEARLRCSPMKGHSHVYWYRQLPEEGLKFMVYLQKENIIDESGMPKERFSAEFPKEGPSILRIQQVVRGDSAAYFCASSPQRDSYNEQFFGPGTRLTVL.

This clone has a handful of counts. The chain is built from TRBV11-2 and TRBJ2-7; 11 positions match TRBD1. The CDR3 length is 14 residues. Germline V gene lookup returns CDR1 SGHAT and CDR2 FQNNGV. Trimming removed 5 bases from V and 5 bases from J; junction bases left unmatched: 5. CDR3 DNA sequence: TGTGCCAGCAGCCCATGGACAGGGGGCGACGAGCAGTACTTC. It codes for CASSPWTGGDEQYF.

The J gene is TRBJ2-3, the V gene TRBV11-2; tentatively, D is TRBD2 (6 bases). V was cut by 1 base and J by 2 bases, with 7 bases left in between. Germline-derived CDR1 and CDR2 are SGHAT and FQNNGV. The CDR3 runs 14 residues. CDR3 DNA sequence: TGTGCCAGCAGCTTAGGGAGGGACACAGATACGCAGTATTTT. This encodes CASSLGRDTDTQYF. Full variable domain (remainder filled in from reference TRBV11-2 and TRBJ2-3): EAGVAQSPRYKIIEKRQSVAFWCNPISGHATLYWYQQILGQGPKLLIQFQNNGVVDDSQLPKDRFSAERLKGVDSTLKIQPAKLEDSAVYLCASSLGRDTDTQYFGPGTRLTVL.